Listed here is a single TCR beta chain. This receptor's antigen is unknown. Per-base quality was not reported, and no clone a single base away is much larger than it. In total, fewer than 750 healthy bone marrow donors made up the cohort. Cohort members were all nominally healthy when sampled, although unrecorded immune exposures were likely present. The donor was CMV seropositive and was included in the group of almost 300 seropositive cohort members. A peripheral blood sample was provided by each donor, and peripheral blood mononuclear cells were used for TCR beta sequencing. The Qiagen DNeasy Blood Extraction Kit was used to extract genomic DNA from the blood cell samples. This entry comes from a study of cytomegalovirus exposure and HLA in healthy donors (dated by TCRdb to about 2017). General notes on the study: An earlier analysis of several hundred of the donors reported approximately 300 Gb of sequence data and 100 million to 140 million unique TCR beta sequences from 150 million to 200 million T cells. An early release that covered roughly 600 HLA-typed donors contained 300 to 350 gigabases of sequencing data and tens of millions of unique TCR sequences. The genetic ancestry cluster associated with self-reported Caucasian donors included around 76% of the roughly 400 genotyped donors. The aim of the study was to test whether cataloging public T cell receptors could identify signatures of past pathogen exposure. The T cell repertoires of 666 subjects were profiled by immunosequencing and related to cytomegalovirus serostatus. In addition to the first cohort of approximately 650 subjects, a separate validation cohort of 120 different subjects was used. To predict cytomegalovirus infection status, the study brought together high-throughput TCR immunosequencing, statistical association of individual TCRs with disease status, and machine learning. A later analysis re-analyzed previously published TCR beta repertoires from several hundred donors and added high-resolution HLA genotyping to study TCR occurrence patterns. The later analysis used no new phenotypic data to find candidate immune exposures, relying instead on TCR beta sequences and their occurrence across donors. To decide whether each TCR beta V gene segment behaved as functional or pseudogenic, an earlier analysis of approximately 590 of the donors relied on high-throughput TCR beta sequencing. Donor age, sex, ethnicity and CMV serostatus were collected together with the repertoire data. A later genetic analysis used genome-wide SNP genotypes for 398 of the 666 donors, treating that subset as a discovery cohort. Every discovery cohort repertoire had been produced on one sequencing platform. HLA typing covered class I and class II loci at four-digit resolution. The number of typed donors differed by locus: 629-630 for A, B, C, DRB1 and DQB1; approximately 530 for DQA1; fewer than 610 for DPA1; and 450 to 480 for DPB1. A handful of DR-DQ haplotypes were handled as single units for association and clustering because linkage in the cohort was strong. Across under 500 genotyped donors of the cohort, an average of roughly 250,000 unique TCR beta nucleotide sequences per donor were sequenced, and 15% to 20% of those sequences were non-productive. Overall study outcomes, separate from this receptor: The only immune exposure information available for the cohort was CMV serostatus. The authors suggested that the approach could potentially be generalized to other disease states and immunological phenotypes. Sequencing depth was assumed to be roughly uniform across donors in the presence/absence analyses, though that assumption may not hold. Broadly in line with IMGT annotations, most TCR beta V segments showed up in productive rearrangements about 87% or about 30% of the time in an earlier analysis of some 590 of the donors. A group of highly shared sequence variants was considered likely to be a technical artifact of the sequencing pipeline. HLA typing was unavailable for some donors at each locus, so association tests used only the typed subset. In a later genetic analysis, a missense DCLRE1C variant was associated with V-gene and J-gene trimming of TCR beta chains, and the association was replicated in an independent cohort. While some public TCRs were present in many individuals, most TCR sequences turned up only very rarely across donors. Assigning TCR associations to individual alleles was difficult when HLA alleles, especially DR and DQ, strongly co-occurred. In a later analysis, TCR association rates were found to vary across HLA loci, with the most associated TCRs seen for DRB1 alleles and the fewest for HLA-C alleles. A total of some 180 TCR beta chains were listed by the study as associated with cytomegalovirus. In vitro tests confirmed that a few of the cytomegalovirus-associated TCR beta chains recognize cytomegalovirus antigens. In a later analysis, most CMV-associated TCR beta chains were found to appear HLA-restricted, with HLA associations seemingly driven largely by CMV exposure. The earlier analysis of about 600 of the donors excluded over 15 rarely observed V segments, including chromosome 9 orphons, because counts were too low. In a later genetic analysis, fewer N-insertions in productive TCRs were reported among donors in an Asian-associated ancestry cluster than the roughly 670-donor mean. Several of the top co-occurrence clusters appeared to be linked to parvovirus B19, influenza, CMV and Epstein-Barr virus, according to a later analysis. This cohort had only TCR beta chains sequenced, and the lack of alpha or paired-chain data limited which features could be detected. Linkage disequilibrium might explain the correlated functional status among segregating V segments, but an unknown experimental factor could not be excluded. A further reported finding was that TCR beta sequences accurately predicted the HLA-A and HLA-B alleles for most subjects in the first cohort. Some IMGT-functional V segments, including TRBV6-2 and TRBV6-3, could not be distinguished by the 87-base-pair reads and were therefore excluded. Cytomegalovirus status was reported to be diagnosed by the classifier with high specificity and sensitivity in both the original and validation cohorts. At a false discovery rate of 0.05, a later analysis linked some 18,000 TCR beta sequences to specific HLA alleles. Compared with equally common non-associated chains, HLA-associated TCR beta chains in a later analysis were more clonally expanded and had lower generation probabilities.

V and J are trimmed by 4 bases and 2 bases, and the gene matches miss 4 bases of the junction. Reading from cysteine to phenylalanine, the CDR3 counts 14 amino acids. Only the CDR3 DNA is retained, 42 bases long and in frame from the first base. CDR1 LGHNA and CDR2 YSLEER are derived from the germline V gene. The library was produced with the immunoSEQ multiplex PCR assay. For the multiplex PCR, a mixture combining 60 forward primers for TCR Vbeta segments and 13 reverse primers for TCR Jbeta segments was used. A multiplex PCR assay on genomic DNA amplified the CDR3 region of rearranged TCR beta genes. On the Illumina HiSeq System, the amplified TCR beta libraries were sequenced as 87-base-pair reads. In the authors' own workflow: A later analysis counted tens of millions of unique TCR beta chains across the 666 repertoires, and some 11 million of these chains were shared by at least two donors. To remove PCR and sequencing errors, raw reads were error-corrected and collapsed into unique sequences using a nearest-neighbor algorithm that merged closely related sequences. Alignment of CDR3 sequences to IMGT reference sequences was used to assign V, D and J gene segments. For a sequence to be retained, a match of at least six nucleotides was required to both a V gene segment and a J gene segment. A rearrangement was called productive if the CDR3 had no stop codons and remained in frame with V and J, and every other rearrangement was called non-productive. Following IMGT convention, CDR3 was defined as the stretch from the second conserved V-encoded cysteine up to the conserved J-encoded phenylalanine. In an earlier analysis of around 600 of the donors, sequences lacking an unambiguous match to a single V gene segment were excluded. In an earlier analysis of about 590 of the donors, a V segment was called functional when productive rearrangements were above 56.7%, and segregating when the standard deviation between donors exceeded 5%. A statistical classification framework was built for diagnosing cytomegalovirus status from the catalog of TCR beta chain sequences. In a later analysis, TCR nucleotide sequences were compared against IMGT/GENE-DB human TR gene sequences so that V and J genes could be assigned. In a later analysis, CDR3 sequences and most-parsimonious VDJ recombination scenarios were assigned using the TCRdist pipeline. In a later analysis, each TCR beta chain was defined by its CDR3 amino acid sequence together with its V-gene family, and reads lacking a unique V-gene family were excluded. As a way to deal with suspected cross-contamination and a sequencing artifact, a later analysis dropped 500 to 700 nucleotide sequences that were highly shared and had low generation probability. In a later analysis, a clonal expansion index was calculated for each public chain from normalized within-repertoire ranks of inferred template counts. In a later analysis, generation probabilities were computed with a VDJ recombination model fitted to out-of-frame rearrangements, and the resulting probabilities were checked against IGoR. Hypergeometric tests were used in a later analysis to score TCR-TCR, TCR-HLA and TCR-CMV co-occurrence, with a repertoire-size bias correction applied to the TCR pairs. In a later analysis, false discovery rates were estimated by permuting HLA or CMV assignments 20 times. In a later analysis, co-occurring TCRs were grouped with DBSCAN, and TCRdist sequence similarity was added when clustering was performed within HLA-allele-positive subsets. For co-occurrence clustering, repertoires with fewer than 30,000 or more than 120,000 public chains were excluded, along with four to six repertoires with anomalous nucleotide sharing. TCRdb took this table from immuneACCESS and kept in-frame rearrangements with V and J called. Such tables lack part of the clones; where checked against another copy, unresolved V genes explain under half of the gap, and the rest is unexplained. Clone size and V and J calls were adopted from that table, with D and trimming inferred from the DNA. The sample table lists around 190,000 clones, about 83% of them with a count of one. Together, the top ten hold over 1.5% of the sample.

Material: PBMCs. The chain joins TRBV4-3 to TRBJ2-7, and 8 junctional nucleotides match TRBD1. The TCR originated in a man aged 40-55 years in good health and CMV-seropositive. CDR3 protein: CASSPGTGTYEQYF. The DNA reads as follows: TGCGCCAGCAGCCCGGGGACAGGCACCTACGAGCAGTACTTC.